This TCR beta chain appears in the sequencing data of a study of shared clonotypes between healthy human individuals. V was pared by 5 bases and J by 6 bases, with 8 bases of the junction left unmatched. CDR1 is LNHDA and CDR2 is SQIVND in the germline V gene (reference sequence). This CDR3 contains 15 residues. Points from the study as a whole: The study sampled only blood, and tissue repertoires likely differ.

A word on this clone: The antigen is not known.

Splitting the CD4+ cells yielded a CD45RA+ naive subset and a CD45RA-negative memory subset. The test was conducted at deep level. The data were produced by immunoSEQ multiplex PCR, yet TCRdb's version contains in-frame clones alone and is incomplete. Counted here are approximately 1,000,000 clones, 70% to 85% occurring once; the ten biggest clones make up 0.89%. This clonotype originated in a man aged 18 to 35 in good health. Some clones in this sample may be carry-over from other donors' samples. Sample: memory CD4+ T cells from PBMCs. Specified subset: CD45RA-negative fraction. V is TRBV19 and J is TRBJ2-4, with TRBD1 matching over 9 bases. The CDR3 protein is CASSQNRGHRNIQYF. The CDR3 DNA is TGTGCCAGTAGTCAAAACAGGGGGCATCGAAACATTCAGTACTTC.